This T cell receptor (beta chain) was documented in a study of control samples from healthy donors and cancer patients. The repertoire was sequenced with immunoSEQ multiplex PCR; TCRdb's copy has only in-frame clones and lacks some. The sample consists of 350,000 to 450,000 clones, approximately 90% of them appearing once. Losses at the gene ends were 8 bases for V and 4 bases for J; bases not matched to a gene: 12. The germline V gene has CDR1 SEHNR and CDR2 FQNEAQ (reference sequence). The CDR3 extends over 15 amino acids. The clonotype was recovered from a man aged 35 to 55 with head and neck cancer. Material for sequencing was PBMCs. The rearrangement links TRBV7-9 to TRBJ2-7, with 9 positions matching TRBD2. The CDR3 loop is CASLNGLAGNYEQYF. The CDR3 DNA sequence: TGTGCCAGCCTAAATGGGCTAGCGGGAAATTACGAGCAGTACTTC. Full variable domain (remainder filled in from reference TRBV7-9 and TRBJ2-7): DTGVSQNPRHKITKRGQNVTFRCDPISEHNRLYWYRQTLGQGPEFLTYFQNEAQLEKSRLLSDRFSAERPKGSFSTLEIQRTEQGDSAMYLCASLNGLAGNYEQYFGPGTRLTVT.